This T cell receptor beta chain appears in the sequencing data of a study of blood T cells in healthy people across ages. The CDR3 spans 14 residues. Germline values: CDR1 MNHNS, CDR2 SASEGT. Trimming pared 6 bases from V and 2 bases from J, leaving 10 bases between. It was with a sample-barcoded 5' primer and a J-beta primer mix that a second PCR of about 7 to 12 cycles was run. TCRdb fed the 5' RACE reads into MiXCR, producing one record per CDR3 protein. The sample consists of 600,000 or so distinct CDR3 sequences, under 25% of them appearing once. The table lists this clonotype with a few counts. V is TRBV6-1 and J is TRBJ2-2, with D perhaps TRBD1 (5 bases). Sequenced material: blood. The sequence was obtained from a man between 65 and 79 years old in good health. The CDR3 DNA sequence: TGTGCCAGCAGGGAGACAGCTAACACCGGGGAGCTGTTTTTT. Translating it yields CASRETANTGELFF.